One and the same sample provided the 21 T cell receptor beta chains below, sequenced in a study of tumor-infiltrating lymphocytes in primary liver carcinoma. Researchers generated TCR beta cDNA from about 530 ng of total RNA, relying on a constant-region primer. Employing slightly modified ARM-PCR, three nested multiplex PCR rounds were run, and these gave rise to the TCR beta libraries. Forward primers for TRBV1-TRBV30 and a C-beta reverse primer served the first two PCR rounds, at around 9 cycles each. TCRdb itself ran the multiplex PCR reads through MiXCR, one entry per CDR3 protein. The sample records 300,000 to 400,000 distinct CDR3 sequences, roughly two thirds being singletons. Unsorted whole blood supplied the RNA, and germline DNA was extracted too. The sample comprised peripheral blood. All receptors come from a man between 40 and 49 years old with primary liver carcinoma and hepatitis B virus infection.

Note on this clonotype: The junction departs from germline at one end; a sequencing error may be responsible. The rearrangement uses TRBV11-1 and TRBJ2-1, with 7 bases matching TRBD2. Looked up from germline, CDR1 is SGHAT and CDR2 is FQDESV (reference sequence). The CDR3 is 14 residues long. In DNA, the CDR3 is TGTGCCAGCAACTTAATACTAGCGATGAATGAGCAGTTCTTC. Translating gives CASNLILAMNEQFF. The whole variable domain, filled in from reference TRBV11-1 and TRBJ2-1, reads EAEVAQSPRYKITEKSQAVAFWCDPISGHATLYWYRQILGQGPELLVQFQDESVVDDSQLPKDRFSAERLKGVDSTLKIQPAELGDSAMYLCASNLILAMNEQFFGPGTRLTVL.

This clonotype was found once. The junction departs from the called germline gene at one end, perhaps through a read error. The chain is built from TRBV28 and TRBJ1-5; 9 bases map to TRBD1. This CDR3 contains 16 residues. Germline CDR1 reads MDHEN; CDR2 reads SYDVKM. CDR3 nucleotide sequence: TGTACCAGCAGTTTACCACAGGGGGCGGCCAATCAGCCCCAGCATTTT. Translated, it gives CTSSLPQGAANQPQHF.

As for this clonotype: Its ends do not fully match the called genes, so a read error is possible. V and J are TRBV20-1 and TRBJ2-7, with TRBD2 matching over 13 bases. The CDR3 has 13 residues. Per germline, CDR1 DFQATT and CDR2 SNEGSKA (reference sequence). Written as DNA, the CDR3 is TGCAGTGCTTCTGGACTAGCGGGAGACGAGCAATACTTC. Translation gives CSASGLAGDEQYF.

The table lists this clonotype with many counts. The gene calls are TRBV4-1 and TRBJ2-3; perhaps TRBD2 as D (5 bases). Per germline, CDR1 MGHRA and CDR2 YSYEKL. CDR3 size: 14 residues. V gave up 4 bases and J gave up 2 bases, with 10 bases separating them. CDR3 sequence (DNA): TGCGCCAGCAGCCTGACGACTACCACAGATACGCAGTATTTT. Translating gives CASSLTTTTDTQYF.

The chain combines TRBV11-2 with TRBJ1-5; the D is unclear. Trimming left V 5 bases short and J 8 bases short, with 16 bases between. The CDR3 runs 14 residues. Per the germline V gene, CDR1 is SGHAT and CDR2 is FQNNGV. The CDR3 sequence is CASSTGRFPEPQHF. Here the CDR3 DNA reads TGTGCCAGCAGCACCGGACGGTTTCCCGAGCCCCAGCATTTT.

This chain uses TRBV6-6 with TRBJ2-5; D may be TRBD1 (6 bases). The CDR3 has 14 residues. The germline V and J ends were trimmed by 2 bases and 4 bases, with 11 bases remaining between them. In germline, CDR1 is MNHNY, CDR2 SVGAGI (reference sequence). The CDR3 DNA sequence: TGTGCCAGCAGTTACGGGACAAGGGGAGAGACCCAGTACTTC. Its translation: CASSYGTRGETQYF.

This clonotype was seen ten or more times. The chain combines TRBV6-1 with TRBJ1-1, with 7 positions matching TRBD1. The CDR3 has 15 residues. Germline values: CDR1 MNHNS, CDR2 SASEGT. With V trimmed by 2 bases and J by 2 bases, 5 bases remained unmatched. The CDR3 DNA reads as TGTGCCAGCAGTGAAAGGCGACAGGGTAACACTGAAGCTTTCTTT. Protein product: CASSERRQGNTEAFF.

The J gene is TRBJ1-5, the V gene TRBV5-6; the D is unclear. The better agreement between TRBJ2-3 and the DNA end casts doubt on the J call. This CDR3 contains 16 residues. Germline CDR1 and CDR2: SGHDT and YYEEEE. The DNA for the CDR3 is TGTGCCAGCAGCTTTTGGCCAAGCTATAGCAATCAGCCCCAGTATTTT. This translates into CASSFWPSYSNQPQYF.

This clonotype was seen a handful of times. This may come from a read error, since a much larger clone is one base off. Because the CDR3 is missing its conserved closing phenylalanine or tryptophan, this is likely a read error. V and J are TRBV29-1 and TRBJ2-7; 10 bases fit TRBD1. V shed 1 base, J shed 4 bases, and the junction held 10 bases outside the gene matches. The CDR3 covers 16 residues. Per germline, CDR1 SQVTM and CDR2 ANQGSEA. Here the CDR3 reads CSVEVSGTGVIYEQYL. The CDR3 coding sequence is TGCAGCGTTGAAGTTTCGGGGACAGGGGTTATTTACGAGCAGTACCTC.

A note on this clonotype: It may be a read error: a sequence one base away is much more abundant. The chain combines TRBV12-3 or TRBV12-4 with TRBJ2-7; 7 bases align to TRBD1. CDR3 length equals 13 residues. Trimming at V came to 7 bases and at J to 3 bases, leaving 6 bases not matched to a gene. The CDR3: CASIGTANYEQYF. CDR3 in DNA: TGTGCCAGCATCGGGACAGCGAACTACGAGCAGTACTTC.

For this clonotype: A much bigger clone sits one base away, suggesting this may be a read error. The V call is TRBV6-6, the J call TRBJ2-1, with a possible D match to TRBD2 (7 bases). Per germline, CDR1 MNHNY and CDR2 SVGAGI (reference sequence). Trimming pared 0 bases from V and 9 bases from J, leaving 21 bases between. This CDR3 is built from 17 residues. The CDR3 sequence: CASSYSRGTISKPEQFF. The CDR3 DNA follows: TGTGCCAGCAGTTACTCAAGGGGGACTATCTCTAAGCCTGAGCAGTTCTTC.

As for this clonotype: Relative to the germline gene, one junction end is altered; a read error may explain this. The chain links TRBV11-2 to TRBJ1-6; D unresolved. Per the germline V gene, CDR1 is SGHAT and CDR2 is FQNNGV. CDR3 length equals 15 residues. CDR3 protein: CAGSSREGHNSPLHF. The CDR3 DNA reads as TGTGCCGGCAGCTCCCGGGAGGGCCACAATTCACCCCTCCACTTT.

The gene calls are TRBV14 and TRBJ2-6; 9 bases fit TRBD1. CDR1 and CDR2 (germline): SGHDN, FVKESK. V shed 9 bases, J shed 5 bases, and the junction held 14 bases outside the gene matches. The CDR3 loop spans 17 amino acids. In DNA, the CDR3 is TGTGCCAGTAACCATCGGACAGGGGTCGTTAGGGCCAACGTCCTGACTTTC. Translating gives CASNHRTGVVRANVLTF.

Concerning this clonotype itself: This could be a read error, since a much larger clone is one nucleotide away. The V and J genes are TRBV10-2 and TRBJ1-1; D remains unclear. V was pared by 6 bases and J by 5 bases, with 13 bases between. Germline CDR1 reads WSHSY; CDR2 reads SAAADI. The CDR3 runs to 13 residues. In DNA form, the CDR3 reads TGCGCCAGCAGCGACCGTAGCCTGACTGAAGCTTTCTTT. Its translation is CASSDRSLTEAFF.

This clonotype appeared many times. The chain is built from TRBV28 and TRBJ1-1; D not certain. Trimming took 6 bases from V and 0 from J, leaving 2 bases between them. This CDR3 comprises 11 residues. In germline, CDR1 is MDHEN, CDR2 SYDVKM. CDR3 nucleotides: TGTGCCAGCAGGTTGAACACTGAAGCTTTCTTT. Encoded protein: CASRLNTEAFF.

The rearrangement links TRBV18 to TRBJ2-1; 7 positions agree with TRBD1. The CDR3 runs 12 residues. The V segment lost 3 bases and the J segment 9 bases; nucleotides outside the gene matches: 2. Germline CDR1 is KGHSH and CDR2 is LQKENI. CDR3 in amino acids: CASSPTGVEQFF. The CDR3 DNA reads as TGTGCCAGCTCACCCACAGGGGTTGAGCAGTTCTTC.

This clonotype was recorded many times. V and J are TRBV12-3 or TRBV12-4 and TRBJ2-3, with D uncertain. The CDR3 runs to 12 residues. Deletions cut 4 bases from V and 6 bases from J, with 8 bases between. Here the CDR3 reads CASSYGRDTQYF. CDR3 DNA sequence: TGTGCCAGCAGTTACGGTAGGGATACGCAGTATTTT.

This clonotype is medium-sized (0.01 to 0.1%) in the sample. The chain combines TRBV11-2 with TRBJ2-1; D is unclear. The germline V gene has CDR1 SGHAT and CDR2 FQNNGV. The CDR3 is made up of 11 amino acids. V was shortened by 5 bases and J by 5 bases, with 4 bases between the two germline ends. The CDR3 sequence is CASSPHNEQFF. The CDR3 DNA follows: TGTGCCAGCAGCCCGCACAATGAGCAGTTCTTC.

As concerns this clonotype: One end of the junction varies from germline; a read error may be responsible. The chain combines TRBV11-2 with TRBJ2-1, with a weak D call TRBD1 (6 bases). The CDR3 runs to 15 residues. CDR1 SGHAT and CDR2 FQNNGV come from the germline V gene. The CDR3: CTSSLDQGMANEQFF. DNA for the CDR3: TGTACCAGCAGCTTAGACCAGGGGATGGCCAATGAGCAATTCTTC.

This clonotype was found many times. V gene TRBV10-3 combines with J gene TRBJ2-7, with D hard to call. Germline CDR1 and CDR2: ENHRY and SYGVKD. The CDR3 contains 12 residues. Deletions cut 7 bases from V and 3 bases from J, with 10 bases between. The CDR3 bases are TGTGCCATCAATAGTGGAGACTACGAGCAGTACTTC. Its protein is CAINSGDYEQYF.

This clonotype was observed a single time. A junction boundary mismatches the germline segment, possibly from a read error. The J gene is TRBJ2-1, the V gene TRBV5-6, with 9 nucleotides matching TRBD1. CDR1 is SGHDT and CDR2 is YYEEEE in the germline V gene. The CDR3 is made up of 16 amino acids. The CDR3 region has the DNA TGTGTCAGCAGCTTGGCCAGGGACAGGGCCTACAATGAGCAGTTCTTC. Translating it yields CVSSLARDRAYNEQFF.